This T cell receptor (beta chain) came from a study of T cell clonotyping in hematopoietic cell transplantation. General study points: Higher Inverse Simpson Index values in graft donor and pretransplant recipient predicted broader posttransplant TCR diversity. CD4 and CD8 repertoire contributions could not be separated without sorting.

With regard to this clone: The antigen is unknown.

Profiling relied on immunoSEQ multiplex PCR, and the TCRdb table lists in-frame clones only, not all of them. The data show approximately 15,000 clones, about 85% seen once. The material sequenced was PBMCs, taken 100 days after allogeneic stem cell transplant. This sequence was found in a male patient aged 55-69 years who had an allogeneic stem cell transplant from a related donor, so the T cells may come from the graft donor. Some clones in this sample may be carry-over from other donors' samples.

CDR3 residues: CAWRSLGQKYEQYF. CDR3 sequence (DNA): TGTGCCTGGAGGTCCCTCGGACAGAAATACGAGCAGTACTTC. The genes are TRBV30 and TRBJ2-7, with D perhaps matching TRBD1 (6 bases). The germline V gene has CDR1 GTSNPN and CDR2 SVGIG (reference sequence). V lost 3 bases to trimming and J lost 4 bases, with 16 bases between them. The CDR3 spans 14 residues.